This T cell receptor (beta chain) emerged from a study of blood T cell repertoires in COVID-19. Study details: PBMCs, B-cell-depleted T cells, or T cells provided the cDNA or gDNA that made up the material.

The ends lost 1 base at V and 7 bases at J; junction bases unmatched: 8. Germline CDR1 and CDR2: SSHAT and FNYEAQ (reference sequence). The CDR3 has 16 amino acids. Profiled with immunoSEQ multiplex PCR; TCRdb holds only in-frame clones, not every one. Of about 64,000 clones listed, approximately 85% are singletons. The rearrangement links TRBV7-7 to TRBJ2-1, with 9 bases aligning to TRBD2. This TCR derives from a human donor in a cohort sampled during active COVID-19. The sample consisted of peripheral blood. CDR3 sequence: CASSLVGLAGFNEQFF. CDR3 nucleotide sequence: TGTGCCAGCAGCTTAGTCGGGCTAGCGGGGTTTAATGAGCAGTTCTTC. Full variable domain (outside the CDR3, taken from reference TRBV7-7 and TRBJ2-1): GAGVSQSPRYKVTKRGQDVTLRCDPISSHATLYWYQQALGQGPEFLTYFNYEAQPDKSGLPSDRFSAERPEGSISTLTIQRTEQRDSAMYRCASSLVGLAGFNEQFFGPGTRLTVL.